This is a list of T cell receptor beta chains from one sample in a study of Ad26.COV2.S vaccination and SARS-CoV-2 variants. Profiled with immunoSEQ multiplex PCR; TCRdb holds only in-frame clones, not every one. The repertoire holds under 150,000 clones, about nine tenths seen once, with less than 6% in the top ten. Sequenced material: peripheral blood, taken after recovery from COVID-19. The receptors were gathered from a human donor who had recovered from COVID-19. CDR3s leave out the opening cysteine and the closing phenylalanine or tryptophan. Some rows mark clone size as missing; the rest say once, few, many or name a class of expanded clone.

CDR3aa | j_gene | abundance | v_gene
ASSFRRSGGTYTDTQY | TRBJ2-3 | - | TRBV7-2
ASSEYAGSPLH | TRBJ1-6 | - | TRBV25-1
ASSTLPATGELF | TRBJ2-2 | - | TRBV19
ASNPQGISSPLH | TRBJ1-6 | - | TRBV6-2/TRBV6-3
ASSQRSDQPQH | TRBJ1-5 | few | TRBV7-2
SVEEGLDVNEQF | TRBJ2-1 | - | TRBV29-1
ASSYSTGRYGYT | TRBJ1-2 | - | TRBV6-2/TRBV6-3
AISASGQANQPQH | TRBJ1-5 | - | TRBV10-3
ASSPGQGPSKAF | TRBJ1-1 | - | TRBV6-2/TRBV6-3
ASSFISGELF | TRBJ2-2 | - | TRBV5-6
SVEEPTGAREQY | TRBJ2-7 | - | TRBV29-1
ASSSDLNEKLF | TRBJ1-4 | - | TRBV18
ASSFLSQPYEQY | TRBJ2-7 | - | TRBV28
ASITKIGEAF | TRBJ1-1 | once | TRBV3-1/TRBV3-2
ASSLRRNTIY | TRBJ1-3 | few | TRBV28
ATSRGITETQY | TRBJ2-5 | - | TRBV15
ASSPGGRGRNSPLH | TRBJ1-6 | - | TRBV28
ASSLVSGTGAGYT | TRBJ1-2 | - | TRBV28
ASSLRRGGPTDTQY | TRBJ2-3 | - | TRBV27
ASSRRQANTQY | TRBJ2-3 | - | TRBV28
ASSSQGLFYEQY | TRBJ2-7 | - | TRBV7-2
ASSYSGLSQETQY | TRBJ2-5 | - | TRBV6-2/TRBV6-3
ASSLSYEQF | TRBJ2-1 | - | TRBV11-2
ASAKGGISYNEQF | TRBJ2-1 | - | TRBV11-2
ASSRGPGGETQY | TRBJ2-5 | - | TRBV5-4
ASSLIDTGELF | TRBJ2-2 | few | TRBV5-4
ASSLDTGPEELF | TRBJ1-4 | - | TRBV7-6
ASSSPSGVAF | TRBJ1-1 | few | TRBV6-5
ASSELPYAEAF | TRBJ1-1 | few | TRBV2
ASSHQGGGTQY | TRBJ2-5 | - | TRBV7-8
ATGWNTGELF | TRBJ2-2 | - | TRBV24-1
ASSQDTGETQY | TRBJ2-5 | - | TRBV3-1/TRBV3-2
ASSPGTGGLDEQF | TRBJ2-1 | - | TRBV6-5
ASGEGSWETQY | TRBJ2-5 | few | TRBV5-1
ASSVRGHNEQF | TRBJ2-1 | - | TRBV9
SVASGGQETQY | TRBJ2-5 | - | TRBV29-1
ASSPRLQETQY | TRBJ2-5 | - | TRBV18
ASSYSRGANYGYT | TRBJ1-2 | - | TRBV6-5
ASSSQQGAYNQPQH | TRBJ1-5 | - | TRBV7-8
ASSYSSDKNTGELF | TRBJ2-2 | - | TRBV6-5
ASSAAAGAGYEQY | TRBJ2-7 | - | TRBV5-1
ASSLVANEQF | TRBJ2-1 | medium-sized | TRBV7-2
ASSIDSSGGTDTQY | TRBJ2-3 | - | TRBV19
ASGSGNTIY | TRBJ1-3 | once | TRBV12-5
ASSDPGQPSYEQY | TRBJ2-7 | - | TRBV2
ASSLAQLPSGNTIY | TRBJ1-3 | - | TRBV5-8
ASSQIPGHTSYEQY | TRBJ2-7 | - | TRBV7-9
ASSPIPGRYSQETQY | TRBJ2-5 | - | TRBV18
ASSQEHNEQF | TRBJ2-1 | - | TRBV3-1/TRBV3-2
AISGLTGGYEQY | TRBJ2-7 | - | TRBV10-3